These 28 T cell receptor beta chains originate from one sample sequenced in a study of T cells after yellow fever vaccination. TCRdb ran MiXCR on the 5' RACE reads and lists one entry per CDR3 protein. The data show tens of thousands of distinct CDR3 sequences, about 6.6% seen once. This specimen was CD8+ T cells sorted from PBMCs, taken 5 days after the first yellow fever vaccination. Receptor source: a young man who received the YFV17D yellow fever vaccine.

In this sample, this clonotype turned up a few times. This sequence joins TRBV12-3 or TRBV12-4 and TRBJ2-4; TRBD2 is a possible D gene (6 bases). V was pared by 3 bases and J by 0 bases, with 12 bases between. The CDR3 totals 16 residues. The CDR3 sequence is CASSFEWGVAKNIQYF. DNA of the CDR3: TGTGCCAGCAGTTTCGAGTGGGGGGTAGCCAAAAACATTCAGTACTTC.

This clonotype turned up a few times. The V and J genes are TRBV7-2 and TRBJ2-3, with 8 nucleotides matching TRBD2. CDR1 and CDR2 from the germline V gene are SGHTA and FQGNSA. V lost 1 base, J lost 3 bases, and 6 bases stayed unmatched. This CDR3 region has 16 residues. The CDR3 DNA reads TGTGCCAGCAGCTTAGTCCCCAGCGGGGGAACAGATACGCAGTATTTT. Translated: CASSLVPSGGTDTQYF. The whole variable domain, filled in from reference TRBV7-2 and TRBJ2-3, reads GAGVSQSPSNKVTEKGKDVELRCDPISGHTALYWYRQSLGQGLEFLIYFQGNSAPDKSGLPSDRFSAERTGGSVSTLTIQRTQQEDSAVYLCASSLVPSGGTDTQYFGPGTRLTVL.

This clonotype was found many times. The chain joins TRBV7-2 to TRBJ2-1, with 7 bases lining up with TRBD2. From germline, CDR1 is SGHTA and CDR2 FQGNSA. After removal of 5 bases from V and 10 bases from J, the junction contained 2 bases not matched to a gene. The CDR3 runs 11 residues. The CDR3 loop reads CASSTGLEQFF. In nucleotides, the CDR3 is TGTGCCAGCAGCACGGGACTAGAGCAGTTCTTC.

This sequence joins TRBV5-6 and TRBJ1-1, with D unresolved. The CDR3 has 14 residues. Trimming left V 0 bases short and J 0 bases short, with 6 bases between. From germline, CDR1 is SGHDT and CDR2 YYEEEE. The CDR3 DNA follows: TGTGCCAGCAGCTTGGTAGCGGTGAACACTGAAGCTTTCTTT. It codes for CASSLVAVNTEAFF.

This clonotype was observed a few times. The CDR3 DNA sequence: TGCGCCAGCAGCCTCCCTGGACTAGCGGGGGGGGTGGAGCAGTTCTTC. It is translated as CASSLPGLAGGVEQFF. V gene TRBV4-1 combines with J gene TRBJ2-1, with TRBD2 matching over 15 bases. This CDR3 spans 16 amino acids. The V gene end was trimmed by 4 bases and the J gene end by 10 bases; junction bases not matched to a gene: 8. Per the germline V gene, CDR1 is MGHRA and CDR2 is YSYEKL.

This clonotype was seen at least ten times. This chain joins TRBV19 and TRBJ1-2; D uncertain. Germline lookup yields CDR1 LNHDA and CDR2 SQIVND (reference sequence). V lost 5 bases and J 4 bases, leaving 5 bases between the germline ends. The CDR3 extends over 11 amino acids. CDR3 nucleotide sequence: TGTGCCAGTAGTCCCGGCTATGGCTACACCTTC. Protein product: CASSPGYGYTF.

This clonotype was found many times. J is TRBJ2-5 and V is TRBV7-2; D gene unclear. The CDR3 loop spans 14 amino acids. The V gene lost 5 bases and the J gene lost 1 base, with 11 bases spanning the gap. In germline, CDR1 is SGHTA, CDR2 FQGNSA. The CDR3 DNA sequence: TGTGCCAGCAGCCCAGTAGGGCTCCAAGAGACCCAGTACTTC. This encodes CASSPVGLQETQYF.

This clonotype has only a few counts. The genes are TRBV9 and TRBJ2-7, with D maybe TRBD2 (5 bases). V was cut by 0 bases and J by 4 bases, with 8 bases left in between. Germline V CDR1 and CDR2: SGDLS, YYNGEE. The length of the CDR3 is 13 residues. Here the CDR3 reads CASSVATGYEQYF. Here the CDR3 DNA reads TGTGCCAGCAGCGTAGCTACGGGGTACGAGCAGTACTTC.

This clonotype was counted at least ten times. The chain couples TRBV23-1 to TRBJ2-7, with 8 bases fitting TRBD1. TRBV23-1 is identified as an open reading frame with a role that is uncertain. The CDR3 is 15 residues long. The J segment lost 3 bases and the V segment lost 4 bases, leaving 8 bases of the junction unmatched. The CDR3: CASSPNRDRNYEQYF. The CDR3 DNA reads TGCGCCAGCAGTCCTAACCGGGACAGGAACTACGAGCAGTACTTC.

This clonotype was seen a handful of times. V gene TRBV7-9 combines with J gene TRBJ1-2; no reliable D call. Trimming stripped 2 bases from V and 1 base from J, with 11 bases between. Germline-derived CDR1 and CDR2 are SEHNR and FQNEAQ (reference sequence). The CDR3 loop spans 15 amino acids. DNA for the CDR3: TGTGCCAGCAGCTTAAATAGCGGCAGTAACTATGGCTACACCTTC. This gives the protein CASSLNSGSNYGYTF.

The chain recombines TRBV4-2 with TRBJ2-3; 10 bases are a match to TRBD2. The length of the CDR3 is 18 residues. After removal of 4 bases from V and 5 bases from J, the junction contained 15 bases not matched to a gene. The germline V gene encodes CDR1 LGHNA and CDR2 YNFKEQ. The CDR3 reads CASSPGSSGGALRDTQYF. The CDR3 nucleotides read TGTGCCAGCAGCCCCGGTTCCAGCGGGGGGGCCTTAAGAGATACGCAGTATTTT.

V and J are TRBV7-6 and TRBJ2-7; D may be TRBD2 (5 bases). Deletions cut 5 bases from V and 5 bases from J, with 16 bases between. The germline V gene has CDR1 SGHVS and CDR2 FNYEAQ. This CDR3 spans 14 amino acids. DNA for the CDR3: TGTGCCAGCAGCGAACGGGATGCCGGGGACGAGCAGTACTTC. Translated, it gives CASSERDAGDEQYF.

The rearrangement uses TRBV20-1 and TRBJ2-2; 8 nucleotides agree with TRBD2. The ends lost 6 bases at V and 2 bases at J; junction bases unmatched: 11. Germline loops: CDR1 DFQATT, CDR2 SNEGSKA (reference sequence). CDR3 length: 16 residues. The DNA of the CDR3 is TGCAGTGCCCCAGGGTGGGGACTAGTTAACACCGGGGAGCTGTTTTTT. Its protein product is CSAPGWGLVNTGELFF.

The genes are TRBV7-9 and TRBJ2-7; the D is unclear. With 1 base removed from V and 0 bases from J, the gap between germline ends came to 10 bases. This CDR3 region has 15 residues. Germline V gene sequence: CDR1 SEHNR, CDR2 FQNEAQ (reference sequence). CDR3 coding DNA: TGTGCCAGCAGCTTAGTTGGCTCAATCTCCTACGAGCAGTACTTC. Its translation: CASSLVGSISYEQYF.

The chain links TRBV6-1 to TRBJ1-6, with D possibly being TRBD1 (5 bases). Germline V gives CDR1 MNHNS, CDR2 SASEGT. V lost 1 base and J 6 bases, leaving 10 bases between the germline ends. The CDR3 contains 15 residues. Written as DNA, the CDR3 is TGTGCCAGCAGTGAAGAGCGACAGATTAATTCACCCCTCCACTTT. Translation gives CASSEERQINSPLHF.

This chain connects TRBV13 to TRBJ2-2, with TRBD2 matching 13 bases. Trimming removed 5 bases from V and 4 bases from J; junction bases left unmatched: 7. In germline, CDR1 is PRHDT, CDR2 FYEKMQ (reference sequence). CDR3 size: 17 residues. The CDR3 region has the DNA TGTGCCAGCAGCCTCGGACTAGCGGGGGCGTTCACCGGGGAGCTGTTTTTT. Translating it yields CASSLGLAGAFTGELFF.

This clonotype showed up just a few times. The gene calls are TRBV4-1 and TRBJ2-1, with 8 bases aligning to TRBD2. CDR3 size: 19 residues. V trimming: 2 bases; J trimming: 6 bases; junction bases outside the gene matches: 18. Germline V gene data show CDR1 as MGHRA and CDR2 as YSYEKL. CDR3 nucleotide sequence: TGCGCCAGCAGCCAAATTGCCGGGACTAGTGTTTCGGTGGGCAATGAGCAGTTCTTC. Residues: CASSQIAGTSVSVGNEQFF.

As regards this clonotype: One base away lies a much larger clone, so this may be a sequencing read error. The CDR3 loop is CASSTHQGNPTGELFF. In nucleotides, the CDR3 is TGTGCCAGCAGTACACACCAGGGGAACCCCACCGGGGAGCTGTTTTTT. The V call is TRBV12-3 or TRBV12-4, the J call TRBJ2-2, with D perhaps TRBD1 (6 bases). The CDR3 totals 16 residues. Trimming took off 5 bases at V and 4 bases at J, with 17 bases between the two ends.

This clonotype was counted at least ten times. This chain links TRBV5-1 with TRBJ2-7; no reliable D call. The CDR3 extends over 14 amino acids. Trimming removed 6 bases at V and 3 bases at J, with 16 bases between. Germline CDR1 reads SGHRS; CDR2 reads YFSETQ. CDR3 coding DNA: TGCGCCAGCATGAGGACGCCCCTCGACTACGAGCAGTACGTC. It codes for CASMRTPLDYEQYV.

This clonotype was picked up a small number of times. The chain links TRBV9 to TRBJ1-6; the D is unclear. The CDR3 has 14 residues. Germline CDR1 is SGDLS and CDR2 is YYNGEE. V lost 6 bases and J lost 3, with 10 bases in between. The CDR3 DNA reads as TGTGCCAGCAATATGGGTGACTATAATTCACCCCTCCACTTT. Its protein is CASNMGDYNSPLHF. The full variable domain, with the rest looked up from reference TRBV9 and TRBJ1-6, is DSGVTQTPKHLITATGQRVTLRCSPRSGDLSVYWYQQSLDQGLQFLIQYYNGEERAKGNILERFSAQQFPDLHSELNLSSLELGDSALYFCASNMGDYNSPLHFGNGTRLTVT.

This rearrangement joins TRBV7-8 to TRBJ2-3; 14 bases match TRBD2. In germline, CDR1 is SGHVS, CDR2 FQNEAQ. The CDR3 covers 17 residues. Losses at the gene ends were 5 bases for V and 3 bases for J; bases not matched to a gene: 7. The CDR3 is CASSPGTSGGLTDTQYF. Written as DNA, the CDR3 is TGTGCCAGCAGCCCGGGGACTAGCGGGGGTCTGACAGATACGCAGTATTTT.

This clonotype came up many times. The chain recombines TRBV7-2 with TRBJ2-1, with D possibly TRBD2 on 8 matching bases. Germline loops: CDR1 SGHTA, CDR2 FQGNSA. Trimming pared 10 bases from V and 5 bases from J, leaving 18 bases between. The CDR3 runs 14 residues. CDR3 nucleotide sequence: TGTGCCACCTCCGCGGGGGGACAGCACAATGAGCAGTTCTTC. Translated: CATSAGGQHNEQFF.

V is TRBV7-9 and J is TRBJ2-5; either TRBD1 or TRBD2 may fit D (5 bases each). Germline assignment: CDR1 SEHNR and CDR2 FQNEAQ (reference sequence). V was pared by 1 base and J by 1 base, with 10 bases between. The CDR3 length is 15 residues. In nucleotides, the CDR3 is TGTGCCAGCAGCTTAGGGGACGGTTCCCAAGAGACCCAGTACTTC. This gives the protein CASSLGDGSQETQYF.

The chain has TRBV20-1 and TRBJ2-7; 8 nucleotides match TRBD1. Germline loops: CDR1 DFQATT, CDR2 SNEGSKA (reference sequence). The CDR3 loop spans 15 amino acids. The trim removed 2 bases at V and 3 bases at J, leaving 9 bases unmatched. The CDR3 loop reads CSARFPGQVYYEQYV. CDR3 DNA: TGCAGTGCTAGATTTCCGGGACAGGTATACTACGAGCAGTACGTC.

This clonotype was recorded only once. A much more abundant neighbour one base away suggests this may be a read error. The gene calls are TRBV7-6 and TRBJ2-2; D is undetermined. Germline V gene data show CDR1 as SGHVS and CDR2 as FNYEAQ. The CDR3 contains 16 residues. Trimming removed 7 bases from V and 2 bases from J, with 17 bases in between. CDR3 loop: CASIVMVAVNTGELFF. CDR3 nucleotides: TGTGCCAGCATCGTGATGGTGGCAGTTAACACCGGGGAGCTGTTTTTT.

There are many counts of this clonotype. The V call is TRBV4-1, the J call TRBJ2-1; tentatively, D is TRBD2 (5 bases). Germline V gene data show CDR1 as MGHRA and CDR2 as YSYEKL. The CDR3 sequence is 13 residues long. V lost 4 bases and J 3 bases, leaving 7 bases between the germline ends. The CDR3 nucleotides read TGCGCCAGCAGCCTTCGGGGCTACAATGAGCAGTTCTTC. Translated, it gives CASSLRGYNEQFF.

The chain recombines TRBV19 with TRBJ1-1; tentative D call: TRBD1 (5 bases). CDR1 is LNHDA, CDR2 SQIVND, per germline (reference sequence). The CDR3 is made up of 11 amino acids. The ends were cut back, 10 bases at V and 7 bases at J, with 13 bases in the middle. The CDR3 spells CATRDFIEAFF. CDR3 coding DNA: TGTGCCACCAGGGACTTCATTGAAGCTTTCTTT.

The gene calls are TRBV7-3 and TRBJ2-2; the match to TRBD2 covers 15 bases. V gave up 4 bases and J gave up 3 bases; unmatched junction bases: 6. Germline assignment: CDR1 SGHTA and CDR2 FQGTGA. CDR3 length: 18 amino acids. The CDR3 loop is CASSSGLAGGPYTGELFF. Written as DNA, the CDR3 is TGTGCCAGCAGCTCAGGACTAGCGGGGGGGCCTTACACCGGGGAGCTGTTTTTT. Complete variable domain (other parts from reference TRBV7-3 and TRBJ2-2): GAGVSQTPSNKVTEKGKYVELRCDPISGHTALYWYRQSLGQGPEFLIYFQGTGAADDSGLPNDRFFAVRPEGSVSTLKIQRTERGDSAVYLCASSSGLAGGPYTGELFFGEGSRLTVL.